The rows below give T cell receptor beta chains drawn from one sample of a study of blood T cell repertoires in COVID-19. The table came from immunoSEQ multiplex PCR; TCRdb's copy has only in-frame clones and leaves some out. This sample has 200,000 or so clones; 89% occur once, and the top ten carry 5.5% to 6.5%. The specimen was peripheral blood. The receptors were gathered from a man in his sixties who had recovered from COVID-19. Each CDR3 is given without its conserved first and last residue. The order of the fields is V gene, CDR3 protein.

v_call: TRBV11-3
cdr3_aa: ASSLDSAPGGDEQF

v_call: TRBV7-2
cdr3_aa: ASSLTSGGAHEQF

v_call: TRBV4-3
cdr3_aa: ASSQYSGGPNEQF

v_call: TRBV4-2
cdr3_aa: ASSKGGVLPDTQY

v_call: TRBV7-2
cdr3_aa: ASTVAAGYEQY

v_call: TRBV25-1
cdr3_aa: ASSEFGGNYGYT

v_call: TRBV9
cdr3_aa: ASSPTGVYYNEQF

v_call: TRBV21-1
cdr3_aa: ASSKTWGYT

v_call: TRBV10-3
cdr3_aa: AISRDYSDTQY

v_call: TRBV11-3
cdr3_aa: ASSFDGTSGSGAEQY

v_call: TRBV3-1/TRBV3-2
cdr3_aa: ASSSLGGDYGYT

v_call: TRBV27
cdr3_aa: ASSFRPTGHQPQH

v_call: TRBV18
cdr3_aa: ASSPRAGPGNEQF

v_call: TRBV6-5
cdr3_aa: ASSYWSGRDEQY

v_call: TRBV6-5
cdr3_aa: ASRRQGGTEAF

v_call: TRBV7-9
cdr3_aa: ASSFPGNSPLH

v_call: TRBV3-1/TRBV3-2
cdr3_aa: ASSPGETGYT

v_call: TRBV6-5
cdr3_aa: ASTLDWGGVNEQF

v_call: TRBV6-6
cdr3_aa: AVLRGKERNTEAF

v_call: TRBV30
cdr3_aa: AWTSGRRSDTQY

v_call: TRBV5-1
cdr3_aa: ASSLTTFSSGNTIY

v_call: TRBV5-1
cdr3_aa: ASSLGPIQGEDT

v_call: TRBV5-1
cdr3_aa: ASSPREGLGNTEAF

v_call: TRBV11-2
cdr3_aa: ASSLITGANTEAF

v_call: TRBV19
cdr3_aa: ASTEGRRKWDTGELF

v_call: TRBV19
cdr3_aa: ASNLGGARGSNTGELF

v_call: TRBV7-8
cdr3_aa: ASSLWDNTYEQY

v_call: TRBV28
cdr3_aa: AIAGLAGSDEQF

v_call: TRBV19
cdr3_aa: ASSMRERIYGYT

v_call: TRBV5-1
cdr3_aa: ASSIGTPFGNEQF

v_call: TRBV27
cdr3_aa: ASSPQPLAGGPSTQY

v_call: TRBV28
cdr3_aa: ASSLGTNYGYT

v_call: TRBV7-8
cdr3_aa: ASSLVPGQGAEEQY

v_call: TRBV28
cdr3_aa: ASRSHAASSGNTIY

v_call: TRBV19
cdr3_aa: ASSVTGVGGYT

v_call: TRBV7-2
cdr3_aa: ASSLFGQGEQY

v_call: TRBV24-1
cdr3_aa: ATSDLGLAGTDTQY

v_call: TRBV2
cdr3_aa: ASSEGLAGPGELF

v_call: TRBV19
cdr3_aa: ASSAGTGWTQPQH

v_call: TRBV25-1
cdr3_aa: ASSDTGQGQETQY

v_call: TRBV7-3
cdr3_aa: ASSPQAGGNTGELF

v_call: TRBV5-1
cdr3_aa: ASSLDGGASYEQY

v_call: TRBV7-3
cdr3_aa: ASSPVGGMGELF

v_call: TRBV19
cdr3_aa: ASSTWTGGAGELF

v_call: TRBV5-4
cdr3_aa: ASSPGGRAGNEQF

v_call: TRBV27
cdr3_aa: ASSRRDRAILGTDTQY

v_call: TRBV5-1
cdr3_aa: ASSLRVGDTGELF

v_call: TRBV6-5
cdr3_aa: ASRGEVHEQY

v_call: TRBV2
cdr3_aa: ASSERPGTSYQPQH

v_call: TRBV18
cdr3_aa: ASSRGGDEKLF

v_call: TRBV19
cdr3_aa: ASRLRGGNEQY

v_call: TRBV5-1
cdr3_aa: ASSLTLWGADTQY

v_call: TRBV10-3
cdr3_aa: AISPDRGDTGELF

v_call: TRBV5-6
cdr3_aa: ASSLQGITYEQY

v_call: TRBV5-1
cdr3_aa: ASSTTTGATEAF

v_call: TRBV15
cdr3_aa: ATSNGFDYGYT

v_call: TRBV30
cdr3_aa: ACAGQFNTEAF

v_call: TRBV7-2
cdr3_aa: ASSLEGGLAGADTQY

v_call: TRBV9
cdr3_aa: ASSPWTSRGTGELF

v_call: TRBV28
cdr3_aa: ASSPGLAGLYEQY